This T cell receptor beta chain stems from a study of T-cell memory formation after mild COVID-19. Each CDR3 protein gets one entry after TCRdb re-called the 5' RACE reads with MiXCR. The profile shows under 400,000 distinct CDR3 sequences, around 27% of them singletons. About this clonotype: Its specificity is not known.

Points from the study as a whole: Unconfirmed was the SARS-CoV-2 specificity of second-wave clones that peaked on day 37.

Germline-derived CDR1 and CDR2 are SGHRS and YFSETQ. Trimming removed 3 bases at V and 5 bases at J, with 14 bases between. This CDR3 spans 14 amino acids. The receptor comes from an adult woman who had mild COVID-19 (a few samples of this study predate the infection). Cell type and time point are not known. Material: PBMCs or a T cell subset sorted from them (not recorded which). V and J are TRBV5-1 and TRBJ1-1; no firm D call. CDR3 coding DNA: TGCGCCAGCAGCTGGACGGTGCAGTGGACTGAAGCTTTCTTT. It codes for CASSWTVQWTEAFF.